The next 19 T cell receptor beta chains were all read from a single sample in a study of cytomegalovirus exposure and HLA in healthy donors. The study ran its PCR with 60 Vbeta and 13 Jbeta primers. Assay: immunoSEQ multiplex PCR; the TCRdb copy retains only in-frame clones and omits some. Of 90,000 to 120,000 clones in the sample, roughly 80% were seen once. The sequencing sample was made of PBMCs. These receptors were collected from a man aged 25-40 years in good health and CMV-seronegative.

This chain links TRBV7-9 with TRBJ2-7; TRBD1 matches at 11 bases. Trimming removed 8 bases from V and 5 bases from J; junction bases left unmatched: 5. CDR1 and CDR2 from the germline V gene are SEHNR and FQNEAQ (reference sequence). The CDR3 consists of 13 residues. CDR3 bases: TGTGCCAGCGAGGACAGGGGGCGGAACGAGCAGTACTTC. Translated, it gives CASEDRGRNEQYF. The variable domain in full, with the rest retrieved from reference TRBV7-9 and TRBJ2-7, is DTGVSQNPRHKITKRGQNVTFRCDPISEHNRLYWYRQTLGQGPEFLTYFQNEAQLEKSRLLSDRFSAERPKGSFSTLEIQRTEQGDSAMYLCASEDRGRNEQYFGPGTRLTVT.

This chain uses TRBV13 with TRBJ2-3; perhaps TRBD1 as D (5 bases). The V gene lost 5 bases and the J gene lost 6 bases, with 18 bases spanning the gap. CDR1 and CDR2 (germline): PRHDT, FYEKMQ (reference sequence). CDR3 size: 15 residues. Here the CDR3 DNA reads TGTGCCAGCAGCCGTCGGCAGGGCCCTAGGGATACGCAGTATTTT. It specifies CASSRRQGPRDTQYF.

V gene TRBV7-6 combines with J gene TRBJ2-7; D gene unclear. The CDR3 is made up of 14 amino acids. CDR1 and CDR2 from the germline V gene are SGHVS and FNYEAQ. Trimming took off 2 bases at V and 5 bases at J, with 13 bases between the two ends. The CDR3 sequence is CASSLSDSWNEQYF. In nucleotides, the CDR3 is TGTGCCAGCAGCTTATCCGACTCTTGGAACGAGCAGTACTTC.

The chain recombines TRBV10-2 with TRBJ2-7; D may be TRBD1 (5 bases). CDR3 length: 16 amino acids. Looked up from germline, CDR1 is WSHSY and CDR2 is SAAADI. Trimming stripped 0 bases from V and 4 bases from J, with 16 bases between. This chain's CDR3 is CASSESTLGARYEQYF. The CDR3 coding sequence is TGCGCCAGCAGTGAGTCGACGTTAGGGGCCCGATACGAGCAGTACTTC.

The chain uses TRBV29-1 and TRBJ2-7; TRBD2 aligns across 8 bases. Germline lookup yields CDR1 SQVTM and CDR2 ANQGSEA. The junction had 10 bases not matched to a gene; V was cut back by 7 bases and J by 2 bases. This CDR3 has 14 residues. The CDR3 spells CSARTGSGAYEQYF. In DNA form, the CDR3 reads TGCAGCGCCCGAACGGGTAGCGGGGCCTACGAGCAGTACTTC.

CDR3 amino acids: CASSLVVSGISGANVLTF. The CDR3 coding sequence is TGCGCCAGCAGCTTGGTTGTCAGTGGTATTTCTGGGGCCAACGTCCTGACTTTC. The chain links TRBV5-1 to TRBJ2-6, with D unresolved. This CDR3 has 18 amino acids. Trimming took off 0 bases at V and 1 base at J, with 14 bases between the two ends. Germline CDR1 and CDR2: SGHRS and YFSETQ.

This chain joins TRBV4-2 and TRBJ1-2; no definite D call. Trimming cost V 4 bases and J 7 bases, with 13 bases left between them. CDR1 and CDR2 (germline): LGHNA, YNFKEQ. The CDR3 spans 13 residues. This CDR3 reads CASSLRVEGGYTF. The CDR3 DNA sequence: TGTGCCAGCAGCCTCCGTGTCGAGGGTGGCTACACCTTC.

The DNA for the CDR3 is TGTGCCAGCAGCCCCGGGACTAGCGTTCACACGGGGTTCTTC. Protein: CASSPGTSVHTGFF. The rearrangement joins TRBV6-1 to TRBJ2-1; TRBD2 matches 10 bases. V was pared by 6 bases and J by 15 bases, with 14 bases of the junction left unmatched. CDR1 MNHNS and CDR2 SASEGT come from the germline V gene. The CDR3 is made up of 14 amino acids.

The gene calls are TRBV7-9 and TRBJ2-5, with D uncertain. This CDR3 has 13 residues. V gave up 1 base and J gave up 5 bases, with 8 bases separating them. Germline V lookup: CDR1 SEHNR, CDR2 FQNEAQ (reference sequence). The CDR3 reads CASSLESRETQYF. The CDR3 nucleotides read TGTGCCAGCAGCTTAGAGTCCCGGGAGACCCAGTACTTC.

This clone is judged medium-sized. The chain carries TRBV7-3 and TRBJ2-2; D gene uncertain. V was cut by 5 bases and J by 3 bases, with 7 bases left in between. The V gene's germline CDR1 is SGHTA and CDR2 FQGTGA. CDR3 length equals 13 residues. As DNA, the CDR3 is TGTGCCAGCAGCCCCTTAGACACCGGGGAGCTGTTTTTT. Translation: CASSPLDTGELFF.

The J gene is TRBJ2-7, the V gene TRBV7-2, with a possible D match to TRBD1 (5 bases). The CDR3 runs to 13 residues. V lost 2 bases, J lost 3 bases, and 8 bases lay in between. Germline V CDR1 and CDR2: SGHTA, FQGNSA. In DNA form, the CDR3 reads TGTGCCAGCAGCTTACAGGGTATCTACGAGCAGTACTTC. It encodes CASSLQGIYEQYF.

The V gene is TRBV7-6, the J gene TRBJ2-3, with TRBD1 matching 10 bases. J lost 0 bases, V lost 4 bases, and 10 bases had no gene match. The CDR3 totals 18 residues. CDR1 and CDR2 (germline): SGHVS, FNYEAQ. The CDR3 is CASSYQPGQGRSTDTQYF. In nucleotides, the CDR3 is TGTGCCAGCAGCTACCAACCGGGACAGGGGAGGAGCACAGATACGCAGTATTTT.

The V gene is TRBV28, the J gene TRBJ2-7, with 7 bases that match TRBD1. V lost 6 bases to trimming and J lost 2 bases; unmatched junction nucleotides: 10. CDR1 and CDR2 (germline): MDHEN, SYDVKM. The CDR3 totals 15 residues. The CDR3 loop reads CASSLQTGYPYEQYF. In nucleotides, the CDR3 is TGTGCCAGCAGCCTACAGACAGGGTACCCCTACGAGCAGTACTTC.

The chain combines TRBV7-9 with TRBJ2-5; a possible D gene is TRBD1 (5 bases). CDR3 size: 14 residues. Trimming took off 8 bases at V and 2 bases at J, with 15 bases between the two ends. The germline gives CDR1 SEHNR, CDR2 FQNEAQ (reference sequence). The CDR3 nucleotides are TGTGCCAGCCCCCCAAGGGGCGGACAAGAGACCCAGTACTTC. Translating gives CASPPRGGQETQYF. Full variable domain (missing parts from reference TRBV7-9 and TRBJ2-5): DTGVSQNPRHKITKRGQNVTFRCDPISEHNRLYWYRQTLGQGPEFLTYFQNEAQLEKSRLLSDRFSAERPKGSFSTLEIQRTEQGDSAMYLCASPPRGGQETQYFGPGTRLLVL.

In this sample, this clone turned up once. V and J are TRBV14 and TRBJ2-7; D possibly corresponds to TRBD2 (6 bases). This CDR3 has 17 amino acids. Trimming removed 1 base at V and 4 bases at J, with 20 bases between. Looked up from germline, CDR1 is SGHDN and CDR2 is FVKESK. The CDR3 is CASSQVGLQRAVYEQYF. The CDR3 DNA sequence: TGTGCCAGCAGCCAAGTGGGACTCCAGCGGGCTGTATACGAGCAGTACTTC.

The rearrangement joins TRBV11-2 to TRBJ2-7; 7 nucleotides align to TRBD2. Trimming at V came to 5 bases and at J to 5 bases, leaving 12 bases not matched to a gene. Germline CDR1 reads SGHAT; CDR2 reads FQNNGV. The CDR3 totals 15 residues. CDR3 sequence (DNA): TGTGCCAGCAGCCCGCCGTGGGGGGGGAACCACGAGCAGTACTTC. The encoded protein is CASSPPWGGNHEQYF.

The table lists this clone with a few counts. The CDR3 DNA is TGTGCCAGCAGTTACTCGGGAGGGGCTGGGGCCAACGTCCTGACTTTC. It is translated as CASSYSGGAGANVLTF. The chain has TRBV6-5 and TRBJ2-6; 7 bases match TRBD2. Germline-derived CDR1 and CDR2 are MNHEY and SVGAGI. The junction had 1 base not matched to a gene; V was cut back by 0 bases and J by 2 bases. The CDR3 is 16 residues long.

This chain connects TRBV2 to TRBJ2-5; tentative D call: TRBD1 (5 bases). TRBJ2-7 matches the DNA end more closely, so the J call is doubtful. The CDR3 is 16 amino acids. Germline lookup yields CDR1 SNHLY and CDR2 FYNNEI. CDR3 nucleotides: TGTGCCAGCAGGGGATTTAGGGGTCCCAGATCCTACGAGCAGTACTTC. This gives the protein CASRGFRGPRSYEQYF.

CDR3 protein: CASRDQVGVNQPQHF. The CDR3 DNA sequence: TGTGCCAGTAGAGACCAGGTAGGGGTCAATCAGCCCCAGCATTTT. V and J are TRBV19 and TRBJ1-5; TRBD1 might be the D (5 bases). The CDR3 has 15 residues. Looked up from germline, CDR1 is LNHDA and CDR2 is SQIVND (reference sequence). Trimming took off 6 bases at V and 3 bases at J, with 15 bases between the two ends. The whole variable domain, filled in from reference TRBV19 and TRBJ1-5, reads DGGITQSPKYLFRKEGQNVTLSCEQNLNHDAMYWYRQDPGQGLRLIYYSQIVNDFQKGDIAEGYSVSREKKESFPLTVTSAQKNPTAFYLCASRDQVGVNQPQHFGDGTRLSIL.